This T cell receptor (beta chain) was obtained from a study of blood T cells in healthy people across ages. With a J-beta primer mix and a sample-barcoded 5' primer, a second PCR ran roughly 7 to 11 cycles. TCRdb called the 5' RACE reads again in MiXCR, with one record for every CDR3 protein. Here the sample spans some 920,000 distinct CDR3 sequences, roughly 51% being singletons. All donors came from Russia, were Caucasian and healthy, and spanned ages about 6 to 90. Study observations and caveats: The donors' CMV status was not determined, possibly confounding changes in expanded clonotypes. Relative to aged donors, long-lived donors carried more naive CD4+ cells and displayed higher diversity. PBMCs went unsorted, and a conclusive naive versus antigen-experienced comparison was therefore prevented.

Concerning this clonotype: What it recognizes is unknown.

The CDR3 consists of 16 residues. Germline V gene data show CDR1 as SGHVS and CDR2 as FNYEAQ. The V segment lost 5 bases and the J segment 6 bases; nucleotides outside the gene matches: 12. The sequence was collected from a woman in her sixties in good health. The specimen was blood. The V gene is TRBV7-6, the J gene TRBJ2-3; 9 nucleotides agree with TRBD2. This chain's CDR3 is CASSLLAGGLRDTQYF. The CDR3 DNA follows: TGTGCCAGCAGCCTCCTGGCGGGAGGGTTGAGGGATACGCAGTATTTT.